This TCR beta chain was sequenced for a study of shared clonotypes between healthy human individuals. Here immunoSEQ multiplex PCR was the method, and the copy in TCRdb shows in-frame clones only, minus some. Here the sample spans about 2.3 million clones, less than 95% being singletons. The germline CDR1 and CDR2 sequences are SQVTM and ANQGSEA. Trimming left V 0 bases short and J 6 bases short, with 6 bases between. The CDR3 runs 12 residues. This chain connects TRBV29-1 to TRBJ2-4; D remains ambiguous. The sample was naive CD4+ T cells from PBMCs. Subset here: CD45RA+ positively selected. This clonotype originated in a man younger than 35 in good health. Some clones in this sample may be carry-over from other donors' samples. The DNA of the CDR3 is TGCAGCGTTGAAGACACAGCAAACATTCAGTACTTC. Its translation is CSVEDTANIQYF.